Listed below are T cell receptor beta chains from one sample, sequenced in a study of radiotherapy plus CTLA-4 blockade in lung cancer. The data were produced by immunoSEQ multiplex PCR, yet TCRdb's version contains in-frame clones alone and is incomplete. Of about 66,000 clones in the sample, about 85% were seen once. Material: peripheral blood, obtained from a patient treated with radiotherapy plus ipilimumab. The receptors stem from a human donor with non-small cell lung cancer who had a partial response to radiotherapy plus ipilimumab. The CDR3 runs from the conserved cysteine through the conserved F or W. Fields, in order: D gene, CDR3 length, J gene, V gene, clone size, CDR3 protein, CDR3 DNA. D genes are given only for firm matches. Size values are once, few and many counts, or a class for expanded clones, and some rows have none.

D: TRBD1
length: 15
J: TRBJ1-2
V: TRBV19
size: .
CDR3: CASSARDRVIVGYTF
DNA: TGTGCCAGTAGTGCCCGGGACAGGGTGATAGTAGGCTACACCTTC

D: TRBD1
length: 15
J: TRBJ2-5
V: TRBV7-6
size: .
CDR3: CASSLRGQGQETQYF
DNA: TGTGCCAGCAGCTTAAGGGGACAGGGGCAAGAGACCCAGTACTTC

D: TRBD1
length: 15
J: TRBJ2-3
V: TRBV2
size: .
CDR3: CASSRGQGPGDTQYF
DNA: TGTGCCAGCAGTCGTGGACAGGGGCCGGGAGATACGCAGTATTTT

D: TRBD2
length: 14
J: TRBJ2-7
V: TRBV7-9
size: .
CDR3: CASSKGTSGPEQYF
DNA: TGTGCCAGCAGTAAAGGGACTAGCGGGCCGGAGCAGTACTTC

D: TRBD1
length: 15
J: TRBJ1-5
V: TRBV28
size: .
CDR3: CASSFRTGGGQPQHF
DNA: TGTGCCAGCAGTTTTAGGACAGGGGGCGGGCAGCCCCAGCATTTT

D: .
length: 15
J: TRBJ1-4
V: TRBV6-1
size: once
CDR3: CASSSSGATNEKLFF
DNA: TGTGCCAGCAGCTCATCAGGGGCGACTAATGAAAAACTGTTTTTT

D: .
length: 15
J: TRBJ2-2
V: TRBV9
size: once
CDR3: CASSVELLNTGELFF
DNA: TGTGCCAGCAGCGTAGAACTTCTGAACACCGGGGAGCTGTTTTTT

D: .
length: 16
J: TRBJ1-1
V: TRBV21-1
size: .
CDR3: CAYPARDRESNTEAFF
DNA: TGTGCCTACCCCGCCCGGGACAGGGAATCGAACACTGAAGCTTTCTTT

D: TRBD1
length: 15
J: TRBJ2-7
V: TRBV28
size: .
CDR3: CASRPEWTGGWEQYF
DNA: TGTGCCAGCAGGCCGGAATGGACAGGGGGCTGGGAGCAGTACTTC

D: .
length: 15
J: TRBJ2-4
V: TRBV15
size: .
CDR3: CATSAANSAKNIQYF
DNA: TGTGCCACCAGCGCCGCGAATTCGGCCAAAAACATTCAGTACTTC

D: .
length: 16
J: TRBJ1-3
V: TRBV9
size: .
CDR3: CASSVGGVDSGNTIYF
DNA: TGTGCCAGCAGCGTAGGGGGGGTGGACTCTGGAAACACCATATATTTT

D: .
length: 14
J: TRBJ2-5
V: TRBV14
size: .
CDR3: CASSLRQYQETQYF
DNA: TGTGCCAGCAGCCTAAGACAGTATCAAGAGACCCAGTACTTC

D: .
length: 14
J: TRBJ1-5
V: TRBV6-5
size: .
CDR3: CASSEEGGYQPQHF
DNA: TGTGCCAGCAGTGAAGAGGGTGGGTATCAGCCCCAGCATTTT

D: .
length: 14
J: TRBJ2-2
V: TRBV4-1
size: .
CDR3: CASSQPGFTGELFF
DNA: TGCGCCAGCAGCCAACCGGGATTCACCGGGGAGCTGTTTTTT

D: TRBD1
length: 16
J: TRBJ2-2
V: TRBV19
size: .
CDR3: CASSKGQGTNTGELFF
DNA: TGTGCCAGTAGTAAAGGACAGGGCACGAACACCGGGGAGCTGTTTTTT

D: TRBD2
length: 15
J: TRBJ2-3
V: TRBV7-9
size: .
CDR3: CASSLPSGNTDTQYF
DNA: TGTGCCAGCAGCTTACCTAGCGGGAACACAGATACGCAGTATTTT

D: TRBD2
length: 16
J: TRBJ2-5
V: TRBV7-6
size: .
CDR3: CASSPGLAGTQETQYF
DNA: TGTGCCAGCAGCCCGGGACTAGCGGGGACCCAAGAGACCCAGTACTTC

D: .
length: 15
J: TRBJ2-1
V: TRBV18
size: .
CDR3: CASSPTSGLYNEQFF
DNA: TGTGCCAGCTCACCAACGTCGGGACTGTACAATGAGCAGTTCTTC

D: TRBD1
length: 15
J: TRBJ2-7
V: TRBV6-1
size: .
CDR3: CASSEAGTGAYEQYF
DNA: TGTGCCAGCAGTGAGGCCGGGACAGGGGCCTACGAGCAGTACTTC

D: .
length: 15
J: TRBJ2-5
V: TRBV28
size: .
CDR3: CASSLQGLGRETQYF
DNA: TGTGCCAGCAGTTTACAAGGCCTGGGGAGGGAGACCCAGTACTTC

D: .
length: 15
J: TRBJ2-5
V: TRBV5-1
size: .
CDR3: CASSLAGLASETQYF
DNA: TGCGCCAGCAGCTTGGCCGGGCTAGCCAGTGAGACCCAGTACTTC

D: TRBD2
length: 16
J: TRBJ2-1
V: TRBV6-1
size: few
CDR3: CASSGPMGLAINEQFF
DNA: TGTGCCAGCAGTGGTCCTATGGGACTAGCGATCAATGAGCAGTTCTTC

D: TRBD1
length: 13
J: TRBJ2-7
V: TRBV11-3
size: once
CDR3: CASSRTGGYEQYF
DNA: TGTGCCAGCAGCCGGACAGGGGGCTACGAGCAGTACTTC

D: .
length: 14
J: TRBJ2-1
V: TRBV5-4
size: .
CDR3: CASSFQDRYNEQFF
DNA: TGTGCCAGCAGCTTCCAGGACAGATACAATGAGCAGTTCTTC

D: .
length: 13
J: TRBJ2-3
V: TRBV29-1
size: .
CDR3: CSVAPRGTDTQYF
DNA: TGCAGCGTTGCACCCAGGGGCACAGATACGCAGTATTTT

D: TRBD2
length: 13
J: TRBJ2-5
V: TRBV5-1
size: .
CDR3: CASSRREGETQYF
DNA: TGCGCCAGCAGCCGCAGGGAGGGGGAGACCCAGTACTTC

D: TRBD1
length: 16
J: TRBJ1-4
V: TRBV25-1
size: once
CDR3: CASSEGTVATNEKLFF
DNA: TGTGCCAGCAGTGAAGGGACAGTGGCAACTAATGAAAAACTGTTTTTT

D: TRBD2
length: 18
J: TRBJ2-7
V: TRBV5-5
size: .
CDR3: CASSLALLAGGRGYEQYF
DNA: TGTGCCAGCAGCTTGGCTCTACTAGCGGGAGGGCGAGGCTACGAGCAGTACTTC

D: .
length: 15
J: TRBJ1-1
V: TRBV5-4
size: .
CDR3: CASSLARQGSPEAFF
DNA: TGTGCCAGCAGCTTGGCCCGGCAGGGGTCTCCTGAAGCTTTCTTT

D: TRBD1
length: 14
J: TRBJ2-5
V: TRBV2
size: .
CDR3: CASSARQGQETQYF
DNA: TGTGCCAGCAGTGCGAGACAGGGCCAAGAGACCCAGTACTTC

D: TRBD2
length: 15
J: TRBJ2-2
V: TRBV7-3
size: .
CDR3: CASSLTASGTGELFF
DNA: TGTGCCAGCAGCTTAACGGCTAGCGGGACCGGGGAGCTGTTTTTT

D: .
length: 16
J: TRBJ1-4
V: TRBV19
size: .
CDR3: CASSIPAGTTNEKLFF
DNA: TGTGCCAGTAGTATACCTGCCGGGACAACTAATGAAAAACTGTTTTTT

D: TRBD2
length: 14
J: TRBJ2-5
V: TRBV28
size: .
CDR3: CASRGSGSWETQYF
DNA: TGTGCCAGCAGGGGGAGCGGGAGTTGGGAGACCCAGTACTTC

D: TRBD2
length: 15
J: TRBJ2-1
V: TRBV7-3
size: once
CDR3: CASSMREALRDEQFF
DNA: TGTGCCAGCAGCATGCGGGAGGCCCTTCGCGATGAGCAGTTCTTC

D: TRBD2
length: 17
J: TRBJ2-3
V: TRBV5-4
size: few
CDR3: CASSFPGLAASTDTQYF
DNA: TGTGCCAGCAGCTTTCCGGGACTAGCAGCTAGCACAGATACGCAGTATTTT

D: TRBD1
length: 14
J: TRBJ1-3
V: TRBV30
size: .
CDR3: CAWNRGVSGNTIYF
DNA: TGTGCCTGGAACAGGGGCGTCTCTGGAAACACCATATATTTT

D: .
length: 17
J: TRBJ1-1
V: TRBV5-8
size: .
CDR3: CASSLAPGYGKNTEAFF
DNA: TGTGCCAGCAGCTTGGCTCCCGGGTACGGAAAGAACACTGAAGCTTTCTTT

D: .
length: 10
J: TRBJ2-1
V: TRBV27
size: .
CDR3: CASSGNEQFF
DNA: TGTGCCAGCAGCGGGAATGAGCAGTTCTTC

D: TRBD2
length: 15
J: TRBJ2-1
V: TRBV9
size: .
CDR3: CASSVGPGLSNEQFF
DNA: TGTGCCAGCAGCGTAGGCCCGGGACTATCCAATGAGCAGTTCTTC

D: TRBD2
length: 16
J: TRBJ2-2
V: TRBV7-3
size: .
CDR3: CASSLTSGANTGELFF
DNA: TGTGCCAGCAGCTTGACTAGCGGAGCGAACACCGGGGAGCTGTTTTTT

D: .
length: 13
J: TRBJ2-7
V: TRBV6-5
size: few
CDR3: CASSYSPSVEQYF
DNA: TGTGCCAGCAGTTACAGCCCAAGCGTCGAGCAGTACTTC

D: TRBD1
length: 15
J: TRBJ1-5
V: TRBV18
size: few
CDR3: CASSPPGQGSQPQHF
DNA: TGTGCCAGCTCACCACCGGGACAGGGGAGTCAGCCCCAGCATTTT

D: .
length: 14
J: TRBJ1-3
V: TRBV30
size: .
CDR3: CAWSRGGPGNTIYF
DNA: TGTGCCTGGAGTCGGGGGGGGCCTGGAAACACCATATATTTT

D: TRBD1
length: 17
J: TRBJ2-7
V: TRBV28
size: .
CDR3: CASRPGQGQQGAYEQYF
DNA: TGTGCCAGCAGACCGGGACAGGGTCAACAAGGGGCCTACGAGCAGTACTTC

D: TRBD2
length: 16
J: TRBJ2-1
V: TRBV19
size: .
CDR3: CASSPGTSGRRNEQFF
DNA: TGTGCCAGTAGTCCCGGGACTAGCGGGAGGAGAAATGAGCAGTTCTTC

D: .
length: 14
J: TRBJ1-5
V: TRBV5-5
size: once
CDR3: CASSTQGGDQPQHF
DNA: TGTGCCAGCAGCACACAGGGAGGGGATCAGCCCCAGCATTTT

D: TRBD1
length: 14
J: TRBJ1-5
V: TRBV6-5
size: .
CDR3: CASSYGSGGQPQHF
DNA: TGTGCCAGCAGTTACGGGTCAGGGGGCCAGCCCCAGCATTTT

D: .
length: 12
J: TRBJ2-7
V: TRBV7-3
size: .
CDR3: CASEATSYEQYF
DNA: TGTGCCAGCGAAGCCACCTCCTACGAGCAGTACTTC

D: TRBD1
length: 15
J: TRBJ1-5
V: TRBV7-8
size: .
CDR3: CASSSGQASNQPQHF
DNA: TGTGCCAGCAGCTCGGGACAGGCTAGCAATCAGCCCCAGCATTTT

D: .
length: 15
J: TRBJ2-2
V: TRBV2
size: .
CDR3: CASRPIAVGTGELFF
DNA: TGTGCCAGCAGGCCTATCGCGGTGGGTACCGGGGAGCTGTTTTTT